Below are 31 T cell receptor beta chains sequenced from a single sample in a study of T cells in Graves' hyperthyroidism and ophthalmopathy. From RNA transcripts, TCR beta CDR3 regions were amplified. First-round RT-PCR of the TCR CDR3 relied on the HTBI primer set. Via MiXCR, TCRdb re-called the multiplex PCR reads, giving one row per CDR3 protein. The table lists a few hundred thousand distinct CDR3 sequences, about 15% of them singletons, with approximately 7.5% in the top ten. The material sequenced was blood. These receptors all stem from a woman aged 18-29 years with Graves' hyperthyroidism.

The chain joins TRBV25-1 to TRBJ2-1, with D unclear. Germline V gene sequence: CDR1 MGHDK, CDR2 SYGVNS. The V gene lost 0 bases and the J gene lost 0 bases, with 6 bases spanning the gap. The CDR3 contains 15 residues. The CDR3 region has the DNA TGTGCCAGCAGTGAATACGTCTTCTCCTACAATGAGCAGTTCTTC. Translation gives CASSEYVFSYNEQFF.

This clonotype appeared many times. The chain joins TRBV9 to TRBJ2-1; TRBD2 is a possible D gene (5 bases). The length of the CDR3 is 15 residues. The V and J ends lost 2 bases and 7 bases respectively, with 16 bases between them. CDR1 is SGDLS, CDR2 YYNGEE, per germline. CDR3: CASSVSASRGNEQFF. Here the CDR3 DNA reads TGTGCCAGCAGCGTGTCCGCCTCCCGGGGTAATGAGCAGTTCTTC.

This clonotype was detected ten times or more. The chain recombines TRBV7-8 with TRBJ2-3, with 10 bases that match TRBD2. V lost 5 bases to trimming and J lost 0 bases; unmatched junction nucleotides: 5. Per the germline V gene, CDR1 is SGHVS and CDR2 is FQNEAQ. The CDR3 sequence is 16 residues long. The CDR3 DNA reads as TGTGCCAGCAGCCTTCTAGCGGGGGCCAGCACAGATACGCAGTATTTT. It specifies CASSLLAGASTDTQYF.

This clonotype was recorded many times. The V gene is TRBV11-2, the J gene TRBJ2-5, with TRBD1 matching 10 bases. V was pared by 3 bases and J by 5 bases, with 6 bases of the junction left unmatched. CDR1 is SGHAT and CDR2 is FQNNGV in the germline V gene. The CDR3 extends over 15 amino acids. DNA for the CDR3: TGTGCCAGCAGCTTCGAGGGACAGGGGACGGAGACCCAGTACTTC. Its translation is CASSFEGQGTETQYF. The entire variable domain, with the rest obtained from reference TRBV11-2 and TRBJ2-5, is as follows: EAGVAQSPRYKIIEKRQSVAFWCNPISGHATLYWYQQILGQGPKLLIQFQNNGVVDDSQLPKDRFSAERLKGVDSTLKIQPAKLEDSAVYLCASSFEGQGTETQYFGPGTRLLVL.

This clonotype was picked up many times. The chain carries TRBV18 and TRBJ1-2; D gene unclear. The V end lost 1 base, the J end lost 2 bases, and 8 bases lay between the germline ends. The CDR3 extends over 14 amino acids. Germline V gene data show CDR1 as KGHSH and CDR2 as LQKENI. CDR3 sequence (DNA): TGTGCCAGCTCACCACTCGCAGAAAACTATGGCTACACCTTC. Translation: CASSPLAENYGYTF.

The V and J genes are TRBV12-3 or TRBV12-4 and TRBJ1-3; D is unresolved. The V and J ends lost 6 bases and 0 bases respectively, with 12 bases between them. CDR3 size: 15 residues. This chain's CDR3 is CASRPDGLSGNTIYF. The CDR3 DNA reads TGTGCCAGCAGGCCAGACGGACTCTCTGGAAACACCATATATTTT.

This clonotype came up many times. The V and J genes are TRBV30 and TRBJ1-1, with 7 bases aligning to TRBD1. This CDR3 is 14 amino acids long. The ends lost 0 bases at V and 5 bases at J; junction bases unmatched: 6. CDR1 GTSNPN and CDR2 SVGIG come from the germline V gene (reference sequence). The CDR3 is CAWSVGGRGTEAFF. The CDR3 DNA is TGTGCCTGGAGTGTAGGGGGCAGGGGGACTGAAGCTTTCTTT.

This clonotype came up many times. The chain links TRBV19 to TRBJ2-3; 8 bases fit TRBD2. The V segment lost 3 bases and the J segment 1 base; nucleotides outside the gene matches: 3. The CDR3 runs 15 residues. CDR1 and CDR2 (germline): LNHDA, SQIVND (reference sequence). In nucleotides, the CDR3 is TGTGCCAGTAGTATTTGGCGGGGGGGCACAGATACGCAGTATTTT. It specifies CASSIWRGGTDTQYF. The complete variable domain, with remaining parts taken from reference TRBV19 and TRBJ2-3, reads DGGITQSPKYLFRKEGQNVTLSCEQNLNHDAMYWYRQDPGQGLRLIYYSQIVNDFQKGDIAEGYSVSREKKESFPLTVTSAQKNPTAFYLCASSIWRGGTDTQYFGPGTRLTVL.

The chain links TRBV2 to TRBJ2-3; possible D gene TRBD1, 7 bases. CDR1 is SNHLY and CDR2 is FYNNEI in the germline V gene. The V and J ends lost 7 bases and 0 bases respectively, with 17 bases between them. This CDR3 is built from 16 residues. CDR3 region: CASTRQGGLSTDTQYF. CDR3 nucleotides: TGTGCCAGCACTCGACAGGGAGGCCTCAGCACAGATACGCAGTATTTT.

There are many counts of this clonotype. This chain connects TRBV5-1 to TRBJ2-1; D tentatively fits TRBD1 or TRBD2 (5 bases each). Trimming removed 4 bases from V and 4 bases from J, with 12 bases in between. Germline assignment: CDR1 SGHRS and CDR2 YFSETQ. The CDR3 contains 14 residues. CDR3 amino acids: CASSPGTLYNEQFF. The CDR3 nucleotides read TGCGCCAGCAGCCCCGGGACCCTTTACAATGAGCAGTTCTTC. Variable domain in full (rest from reference TRBV5-1 and TRBJ2-1): KAGVTQTPRYLIKTRGQQVTLSCSPISGHRSVSWYQQTPGQGLQFLFEYFSETQRNKGNFPGRFSGRQFSNSRSEMNVSTLELGDSALYLCASSPGTLYNEQFFGPGTRLTVL.

This rearrangement joins TRBV5-1 to TRBJ1-4; TRBD1 might be the D (5 bases). The CDR3 sequence is 14 residues long. V was cut by 4 bases and J by 8 bases, with 15 bases left in between. Germline CDR1 reads SGHRS; CDR2 reads YFSETQ. CDR3 coding DNA: TGCGCCAGCAGCGTCCGGGACCCTGAGGAAAAACTGTTTTTT. This encodes CASSVRDPEEKLFF.

Only a few counts were recorded for this clonotype. The chain is built from TRBV3-1 and TRBJ2-5; 11 nucleotides match TRBD2. The CDR3 covers 15 residues. V trimming: 0 bases; J trimming: 7 bases; junction bases outside the gene matches: 4. Germline assignment: CDR1 LGHDT and CDR2 YNNKEL (reference sequence). As DNA, the CDR3 is TGTGCCAGCAGCCAAGATCATCTAGCGGGGGGGACCCAGTACTTC. Translating it yields CASSQDHLAGGTQYF.

This clonotype was seen a handful of times. The V gene is TRBV11-2, the J gene TRBJ2-5; D is ambiguous. Trimming stripped 6 bases from V and 1 base from J, with 3 bases between. The CDR3 runs to 11 residues. Germline CDR1 is SGHAT and CDR2 is FQNNGV. CDR3 bases: TGTGCCAGCAGGTCCCAAGAGACCCAGTACTTC. This gives the protein CASRSQETQYF. Drawing the rest from reference TRBV11-2 and TRBJ2-5, the complete variable domain is EAGVAQSPRYKIIEKRQSVAFWCNPISGHATLYWYQQILGQGPKLLIQFQNNGVVDDSQLPKDRFSAERLKGVDSTLKIQPAKLEDSAVYLCASRSQETQYFGPGTRLLVL.

The gene calls are TRBV19 and TRBJ2-1, with TRBD1 identical over 8 bases. Germline values: CDR1 LNHDA, CDR2 SQIVND (reference sequence). The length of the CDR3 is 13 residues. The V segment lost 8 bases and the J segment 7 bases; nucleotides outside the gene matches: 7. CDR3 sequence: CASGQGILNEQFF. The CDR3 DNA reads as TGTGCCAGTGGACAGGGTATTTTGAATGAGCAGTTCTTC.

This clonotype was counted at least ten times. The rearrangement links TRBV27 to TRBJ2-7; D may be TRBD1 or TRBD2 (5 bases each). V dropped 3 bases and J dropped 2 bases, with 17 bases sitting between them. Germline CDR1 reads MNHEY; CDR2 reads SMNVEV (reference sequence). The CDR3 runs to 16 residues. CDR3 sequence: CASSLGVDGGTYEQYF. The CDR3 DNA follows: TGTGCCAGCAGTTTGGGGGTGGATGGGGGAACCTACGAGCAGTACTTC.

A remark on this clonotype: An end of the junction differs from the germline gene, which may be a read error. The V call is TRBV15, the J call TRBJ1-2; D gene unclear. CDR1 and CDR2 (germline): LNHNV, YYDKDF (reference sequence). The CDR3 consists of 12 residues. CDR3 sequence reads: CATSAPGTILAF. The DNA for the CDR3 is TGTGCCACCAGCGCTCCAGGAACTATCTTAGCCTTC.

This clonotype has ten or more counts. This sequence joins TRBV5-6 and TRBJ1-2; D unclear. The CDR3 loop spans 11 amino acids. V was pared by 0 bases and J by 6 bases, with 3 bases between. Germline CDR1 and CDR2: SGHDT and YYEEEE. CDR3 residues: CASSLGHGYTF. For the CDR3, the DNA is TGTGCCAGCAGCTTGGGACATGGCTACACCTTC.

This clonotype was observed a few times. CDR3 residues: CATRGGNEKLFF. The CDR3, as DNA: TGTGCCACCCGAGGAGGGAATGAAAAACTGTTTTTT. The chain recombines TRBV6-1 with TRBJ1-4, with D unclear. Germline-derived CDR1 and CDR2 are MNHNS and SASEGT. Trimming removed 10 bases at V and 5 bases at J, with 11 bases between. The CDR3 extends over 12 amino acids.

Details on this clonotype: A read error may produce the germline difference seen at one junction end. V is TRBV7-2 and J is TRBJ2-4; 8 nucleotides align to TRBD2. Germline V CDR1 and CDR2: SGHTA, FQGNSA. This CDR3 contains 14 residues. The CDR3 loop is CASSLDGGADIQYF. The CDR3 coding sequence is TGTGCTAGCAGCTTAGACGGGGGGGCGGACATTCAGTACTTC. Supplemented by reference TRBV7-2 and TRBJ2-4, the full variable domain reads GAGVSQSPSNKVTEKGKDVELRCDPISGHTALYWYRQSLGQGLEFLIYFQGNSAPDKSGLPSDRFSAERTGGSVSTLTIQRTQQEDSAVYLCASSLDGGADIQYFGAGTRLSVL.

This clonotype was recorded many times. The V call is TRBV6-1, the J call TRBJ2-1, with a possible D match to TRBD1 (6 bases). V lost 2 bases and J 9 bases, leaving 14 bases between the germline ends. The CDR3 extends over 14 amino acids. From germline, CDR1 is MNHNS and CDR2 SASEGT. In nucleotides, the CDR3 is TGTGCCAGCAGTGAACAAGGCAGGGGTTCTGAGCAGTTCTTC. It is translated as CASSEQGRGSEQFF.

V usage is TRBV5-6 and J usage is TRBJ2-3; TRBD2 aligns across 8 bases. This CDR3 contains 15 residues. The V gene end was trimmed by 0 bases and the J gene end by 2 bases; junction bases not matched to a gene: 2. Germline CDR1 reads SGHDT; CDR2 reads YYEEEE. The CDR3 nucleotides read TGTGCCAGCAGCTTGGAAGCGGGGGCCACAGATACGCAGTATTTT. Encoded protein: CASSLEAGATDTQYF.

Many counts were recorded for this clonotype. The rearrangement uses TRBV2 and TRBJ2-3; TRBD2 agrees at 8 bases. The CDR3 consists of 15 residues. Germline V gene sequence: CDR1 SNHLY, CDR2 FYNNEI. Germline trimming cut 7 bases from V and 3 bases from J; bases unmatched to any gene: 9. The CDR3 region is CASTNEAGATDTQYF. CDR3 coding DNA: TGTGCCAGCACAAATGAAGCGGGAGCGACAGATACGCAGTATTTT.

This clonotype was found a few times. The chain has TRBV6-1 and TRBJ1-4, with 7 bases aligning to TRBD1. With 4 bases clipped from V and 4 bases from J, the junction kept 9 bases outside the gene matches. CDR3 length: 16 residues. Germline CDR1 reads MNHNS; CDR2 reads SASEGT. CDR3 nucleotides: TGTGCCAGCAGTGCAGACAGGGCTTCCCTTAATGAAAAACTGTTTTTT. As protein: CASSADRASLNEKLFF.

This clonotype was detected only a few times. The rearrangement joins TRBV6-5 to TRBJ2-1, with TRBD1 matching over 7 bases. The CDR3 consists of 15 residues. V lost 2 bases and J lost 6; bases outside the gene matches: 7. The V gene's germline CDR1 is MNHEY and CDR2 SVGAGI. CDR3 region: CASSYLAGGSNEQFF. CDR3 sequence (DNA): TGTGCCAGCAGTTACCTGGCAGGGGGTAGCAATGAGCAGTTCTTC.

This sequence joins TRBV5-1 and TRBJ2-5; a possible D gene is TRBD2 (6 bases). Trimming took off 0 bases at V and 5 bases at J, with 11 bases between the two ends. The CDR3 sequence is 14 residues long. Germline V gives CDR1 SGHRS, CDR2 YFSETQ. The CDR3 sequence is CASSLAAGSETQYF. The CDR3 DNA reads TGCGCCAGCAGCTTGGCGGCGGGGTCGGAGACCCAGTACTTC.

This clonotype has ten or more counts. V and J are TRBV7-3 and TRBJ2-1; the match to TRBD2 covers 10 bases. In germline, CDR1 is SGHTA, CDR2 FQGTGA. The trim removed 1 base at V and 9 bases at J, leaving 6 bases unmatched. This CDR3 is 15 amino acids long. The CDR3 reads CASSLKAGGLVEQFF. The CDR3 DNA reads as TGTGCCAGCAGCTTAAAAGCGGGGGGGCTTGTTGAGCAGTTCTTC.

This clonotype was observed at least ten times. V gene TRBV20-1 combines with J gene TRBJ2-7, with 10 bases identical to TRBD2. The CDR3 totals 16 residues. Looked up from germline, CDR1 is DFQATT and CDR2 is SNEGSKA (reference sequence). V shed 3 bases and J 3 bases; nucleotides not matched to a gene: 11. The CDR3, as DNA: TGCAGTGCTAGTTTGGCTAGCGGGGGTGCCGGCTACGAGCAGTACTTC. It encodes CSASLASGGAGYEQYF.

The chain links TRBV18 to TRBJ1-1; D not certain. The V and J ends lost 1 base and 0 bases respectively, with 9 bases between them. Per the germline V gene, CDR1 is KGHSH and CDR2 is LQKENI. The CDR3 loop spans 15 amino acids. Written as DNA, the CDR3 is TGTGCCAGCTCACCACTTATCGGGGTGAACACTGAAGCTTTCTTT. This sequence encodes CASSPLIGVNTEAFF.

This clonotype showed up many times. This sequence joins TRBV28 and TRBJ2-5, with D perhaps matching TRBD2 (7 bases). The length of the CDR3 is 13 residues. V was pared by 6 bases and J by 13 bases, with 21 bases between. Germline CDR1 MDHEN, CDR2 SYDVKM. This CDR3 is CASSQGGVPLLYF. The CDR3 DNA reads TGTGCCAGCAGCCAAGGGGGGGTCCCACTATTGTACTTC.

This clonotype was seen a handful of times. A single base separates this from a much larger clone, so it may be a read error. This CDR3 is missing its conserved last phenylalanine or tryptophan, likely due to a read error. The chain joins TRBV2 to TRBJ2-7; D gene ambiguous. Per the germline V gene, CDR1 is SNHLY and CDR2 is FYNNEI. Deletions cut 5 bases from V and 1 base from J, with 12 bases between. The CDR3 runs 14 residues. The CDR3 here is CASSPPITSYEQYL. The DNA of the CDR3 is TGTGCCAGCAGTCCACCAATAACTTCCTACGAGCAGTACCTC.

This clonotype showed up many times. This chain joins TRBV6-1 and TRBJ2-7; TRBD1 matches 10 bases. CDR1 MNHNS and CDR2 SASEGT come from the germline V gene. The trim removed 1 base at V and 3 bases at J, leaving 3 bases unmatched. This CDR3 has 15 amino acids. The CDR3 coding sequence is TGTGCCAGCAGTGAAGGGACAGGGGGGTTCTACGAGCAGTACTTC. Translation gives CASSEGTGGFYEQYF.